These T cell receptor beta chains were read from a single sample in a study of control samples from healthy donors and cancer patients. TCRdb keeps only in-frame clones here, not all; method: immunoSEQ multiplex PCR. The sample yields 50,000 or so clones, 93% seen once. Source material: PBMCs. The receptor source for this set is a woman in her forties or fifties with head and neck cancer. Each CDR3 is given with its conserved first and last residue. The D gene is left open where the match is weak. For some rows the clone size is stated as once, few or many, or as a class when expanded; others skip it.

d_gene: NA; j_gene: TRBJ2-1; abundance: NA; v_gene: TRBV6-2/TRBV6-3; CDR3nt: TGTGCCAGCAGTTACGCAGGGACCTCCTACAATGAGCAGTTCTTC; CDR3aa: CASSYAGTSYNEQFF
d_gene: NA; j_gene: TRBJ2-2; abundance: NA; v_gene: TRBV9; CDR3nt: TGTGCCAGCAGCGTAGATCCCGGGAACACCGGGGAGCTGTTTTTT; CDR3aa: CASSVDPGNTGELFF
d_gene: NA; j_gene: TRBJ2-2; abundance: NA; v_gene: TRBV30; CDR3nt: TGTGCCTGGAGTGTGTGGGGAACCGGGGAGCTGTTTTTT; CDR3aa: CAWSVWGTGELFF
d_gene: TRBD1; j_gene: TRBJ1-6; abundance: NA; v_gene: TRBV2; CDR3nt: TGTGCCAGCAGTGAGGACAGGGGTTATAATTCACCCCTCCACTTT; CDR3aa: CASSEDRGYNSPLHF
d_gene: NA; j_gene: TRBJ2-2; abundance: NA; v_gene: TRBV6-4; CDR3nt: TGTGCCAGCAGTGACTCGGAGACCGGGGAGCTGTTTTTT; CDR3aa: CASSDSETGELFF
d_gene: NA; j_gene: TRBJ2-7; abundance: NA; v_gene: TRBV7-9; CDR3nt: TGTGCCAGCAGCCAAGTGGGGCAGTCCTCCTACGAGCAGTACTTC; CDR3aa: CASSQVGQSSYEQYF
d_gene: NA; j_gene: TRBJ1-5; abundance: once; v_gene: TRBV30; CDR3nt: TGTGCCTGGAGTGGCGGGGCGATCAATCAGCCCCAGCATTTT; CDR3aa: CAWSGGAINQPQHF
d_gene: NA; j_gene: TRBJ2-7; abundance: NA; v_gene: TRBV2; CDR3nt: TGTGCCAGCATTCGAACAGGGGAGCAGTACTTC; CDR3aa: CASIRTGEQYF
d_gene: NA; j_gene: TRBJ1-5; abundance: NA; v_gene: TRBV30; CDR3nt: TGTGCCTGGAGCGTTTCGGGAGGCTGGATTAGGCAGCCCCAGCATTTT; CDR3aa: CAWSVSGGWIRQPQHF
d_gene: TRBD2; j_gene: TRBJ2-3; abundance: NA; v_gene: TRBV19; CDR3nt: TGTGCCAGTAGTATAGGGGCTAGCGGATTTAGCACAGATACGCAGTATTTT; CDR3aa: CASSIGASGFSTDTQYF
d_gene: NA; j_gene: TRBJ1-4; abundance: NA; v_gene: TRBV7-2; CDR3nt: TGTGCCAGCAGCTTCGTGGGGGGGGCGCCAAGTGAAAAACTGTTTTTT; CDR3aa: CASSFVGGAPSEKLFF
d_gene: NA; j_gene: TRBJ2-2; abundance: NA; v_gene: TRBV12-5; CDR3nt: TGTGCTAGTGGTTTGGTAATCGGGAGACCCCGGGACAACAAATCCGGGGAGCTGTTTTTT; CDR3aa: CASGLVIGRPRDNKSGELFF
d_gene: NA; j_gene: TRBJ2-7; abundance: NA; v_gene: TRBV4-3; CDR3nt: TGCGCCAGCAGCCAAGATCTTGGACCCCCCTACGAGCAGTACTTC; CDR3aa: CASSQDLGPPYEQYF
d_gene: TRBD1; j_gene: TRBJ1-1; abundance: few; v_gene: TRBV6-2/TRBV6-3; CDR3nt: TGTGCCAGCAGTACAGGGGCGAACACTGAAGCTTTCTTT; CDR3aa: CASSTGANTEAFF
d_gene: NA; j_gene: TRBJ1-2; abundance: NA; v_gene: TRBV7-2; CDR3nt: TGTGCCAGCAGCTTACCGGGGGCGCGCGGAGGCTACACCTTC; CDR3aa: CASSLPGARGGYTF
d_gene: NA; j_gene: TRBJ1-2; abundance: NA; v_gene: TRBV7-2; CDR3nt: TGTGCCAGCAGCTTAGGTGGGCGTGGCTACACCTTC; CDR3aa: CASSLGGRGYTF
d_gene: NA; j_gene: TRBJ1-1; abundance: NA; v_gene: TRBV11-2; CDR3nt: TGTGCCAGCAGCCTCGCCTCTACCGTCGGAACTGAAGCTTTCTTT; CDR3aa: CASSLASTVGTEAFF
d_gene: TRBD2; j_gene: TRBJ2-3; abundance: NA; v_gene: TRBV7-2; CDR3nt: TGTGCCAGCAGCCCTAGCGGGGGGTTCACAGATACGCAGTATTTT; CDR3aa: CASSPSGGFTDTQYF
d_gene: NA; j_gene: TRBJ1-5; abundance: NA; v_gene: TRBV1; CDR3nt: TGCACCAACCTCTCCATTAGCAATCAGCCCCAGCATTTT; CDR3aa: CTNLSISNQPQHF
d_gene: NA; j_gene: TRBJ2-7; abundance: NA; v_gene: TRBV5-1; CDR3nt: TGCGCCAGCAGGGTAGGGAAGGCCTACGAGCAGTACTTC; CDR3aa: CASRVGKAYEQYF
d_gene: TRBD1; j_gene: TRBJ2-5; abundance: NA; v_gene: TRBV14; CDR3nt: TGTGCCAGCAGCCAAGACGAGACAGGGTCTGGGAAGACCCAGTACTTC; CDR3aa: CASSQDETGSGKTQYF
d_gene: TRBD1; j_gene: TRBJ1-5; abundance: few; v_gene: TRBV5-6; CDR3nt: TGTGCCAGCAGCCGGACAGGGCTCGGTCAGCCCCAGCATTTT; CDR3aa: CASSRTGLGQPQHF
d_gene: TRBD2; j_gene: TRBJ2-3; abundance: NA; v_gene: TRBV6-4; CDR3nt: TGTGCCAGCAGCCCCACAGGGGGACTAGCGGCTAGCACAGATACGCAGTATTTT; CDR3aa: CASSPTGGLAASTDTQYF
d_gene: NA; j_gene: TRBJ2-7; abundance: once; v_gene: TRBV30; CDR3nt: TGTGCCTGGAGTCACCCCGGGGGTTCCTACGAGCAGTACTTC; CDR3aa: CAWSHPGGSYEQYF
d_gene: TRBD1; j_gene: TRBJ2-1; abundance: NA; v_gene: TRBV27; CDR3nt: TGTGCCAGCAGACCAGACAGGGGCTTTTACAATGAGCAGTTCTTC; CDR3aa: CASRPDRGFYNEQFF
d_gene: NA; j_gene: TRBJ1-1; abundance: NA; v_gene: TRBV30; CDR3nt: TGTGCCTGGAGTACAGGGAGGACTGAAGCTTTCTTT; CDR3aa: CAWSTGRTEAFF
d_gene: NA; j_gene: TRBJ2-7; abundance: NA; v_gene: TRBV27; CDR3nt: TGTGCCAGCCACCAGACACGGTCGGGCTACGAGCAGTACTTC; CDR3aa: CASHQTRSGYEQYF
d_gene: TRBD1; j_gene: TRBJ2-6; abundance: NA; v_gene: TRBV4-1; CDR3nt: TGCGCCAGCAGCCCCGGTAACAGGGGCAGCTCTGGGGCCAACGTCCTGACTTTC; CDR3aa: CASSPGNRGSSGANVLTF
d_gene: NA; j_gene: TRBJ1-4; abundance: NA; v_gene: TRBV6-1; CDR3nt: TGTGCCAGCAGTGAAGCAGGCCGGGGGTGGGAAAAACTGTTTTTT; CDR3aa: CASSEAGRGWEKLFF
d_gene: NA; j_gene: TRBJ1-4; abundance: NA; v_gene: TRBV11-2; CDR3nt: TGTGCCAGCAGCTTAACCCCGACCTTCTCAACTAATGAAAAACTGTTTTTT; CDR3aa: CASSLTPTFSTNEKLFF
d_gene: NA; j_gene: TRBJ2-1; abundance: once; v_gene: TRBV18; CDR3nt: TGTGCCAGCTCACCACCGGTAGCGGACTCCTACAATGAGCAGTTCTTC; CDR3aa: CASSPPVADSYNEQFF
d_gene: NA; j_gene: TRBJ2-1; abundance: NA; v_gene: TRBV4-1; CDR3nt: TGCGCCAGCAGCCCCCAGGGGGGACGGAACTACAATGAGCAGTTCTTC; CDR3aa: CASSPQGGRNYNEQFF
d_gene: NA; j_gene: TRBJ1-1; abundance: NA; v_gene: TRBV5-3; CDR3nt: TGTGCCAGAAGCTCCCCGACTCTCCAGGGGAACACTGAAGCTTTCTTT; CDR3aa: CARSSPTLQGNTEAFF
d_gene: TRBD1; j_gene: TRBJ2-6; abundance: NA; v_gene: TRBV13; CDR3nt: TGTGCCAGCAGCTTAGGCCAGGGGGCTCCTGGGGCCAACGTCCTGACTTTC; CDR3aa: CASSLGQGAPGANVLTF
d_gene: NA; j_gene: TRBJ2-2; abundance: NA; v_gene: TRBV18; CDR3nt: TGTGCCAGCTCGGACGACACGAACACCGGGGAGCTGTTTTTT; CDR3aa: CASSDDTNTGELFF
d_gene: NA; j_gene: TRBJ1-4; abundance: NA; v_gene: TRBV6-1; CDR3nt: TGTGCCAGCAGTGAATGGTCAGGGAGTAATGAAAAACTGTTTTTT; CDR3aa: CASSEWSGSNEKLFF
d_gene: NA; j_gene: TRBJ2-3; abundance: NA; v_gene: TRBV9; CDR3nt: TGTGCCAGCAGCTTGGGGATCACAGATACGCAGTATTTT; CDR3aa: CASSLGITDTQYF
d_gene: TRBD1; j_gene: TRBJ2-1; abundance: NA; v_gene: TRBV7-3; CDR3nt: TGTGCCAGCAGCACTGGGGACAGCAGGTCCTACAATGAGCAGTTCTTC; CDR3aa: CASSTGDSRSYNEQFF
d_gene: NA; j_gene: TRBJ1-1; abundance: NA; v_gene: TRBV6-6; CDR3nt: TGTGCCAGCGGTGGGAACACTGAAGCTTTCTTT; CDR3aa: CASGGNTEAFF
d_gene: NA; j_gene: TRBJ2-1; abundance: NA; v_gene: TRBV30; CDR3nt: TGTGCCTGGACTGAGGCGCGCAGTAGTCCGTTCTTC; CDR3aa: CAWTEARSSPFF
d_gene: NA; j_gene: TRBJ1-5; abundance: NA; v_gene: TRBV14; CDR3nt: TGTGCCAGCAGCCACCCGAGGGGCCAATGGGCCCAGCATTTT; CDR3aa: CASSHPRGQWAQHF
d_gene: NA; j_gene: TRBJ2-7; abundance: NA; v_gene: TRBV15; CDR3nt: TGTGCCACCAGCAGAGATTCAGAGGACATAGGCGAGCAGTACTTC; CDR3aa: CATSRDSEDIGEQYF
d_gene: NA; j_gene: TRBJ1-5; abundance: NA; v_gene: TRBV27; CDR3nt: TGTGCCAGCAGTTTGGCAGGGTTCGGGCAGCCCCAGCATTTT; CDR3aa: CASSLAGFGQPQHF
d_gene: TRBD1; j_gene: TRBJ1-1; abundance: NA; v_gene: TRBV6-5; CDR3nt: TGTGCCAGCATCAGACAGGGGAGGGCTTTCTTT; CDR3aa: CASIRQGRAFF
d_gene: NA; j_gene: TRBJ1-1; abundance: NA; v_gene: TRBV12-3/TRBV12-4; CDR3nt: TGTGCCAGCAGATGGTCGGGTGAAGCTTTCTTT; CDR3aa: CASRWSGEAFF
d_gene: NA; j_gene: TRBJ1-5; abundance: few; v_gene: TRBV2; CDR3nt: TGTGCCAGCAGTGTGACAGTCAATCAGCCCCAGCATTTT; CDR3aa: CASSVTVNQPQHF